This TCR beta chain was obtained from a study of shared clonotypes between healthy human individuals. Study-wide points: Among the subsets, naive ones generally showed larger estimated richness than memory ones. Shared clonotypes: approximately 5% naive CD4, roughly 3.5% naive CD8, less than 2.5% memory CD4, more than 0.3% memory CD8.

Per germline, CDR1 MGHRA and CDR2 YSYEKL. The CDR3 is 16 residues long. V lost 2 bases to trimming and J lost 0 bases; unmatched junction nucleotides: 3. As concerns this clone: Its antigen remains unknown.

The study separated CD4+ cells into CD45RA+ naive and CD45RA-negative memory subsets. Running of the assay took place at deep level. The repertoire was sequenced with immunoSEQ multiplex PCR; TCRdb's copy has only in-frame clones and lacks some. Among some 580,000 clones listed, approximately 97% were seen once. This TCR was sampled from a woman younger than 45 in good health. This chain joins TRBV4-1 and TRBJ1-5, with TRBD1 matching 8 bases. Sequences were obtained from naive CD4+ T cells sorted from blood. Noted subset: CD45RA+ positively selected. CDR3 amino acids: CASSQKQGDSNQPQHF. The CDR3 coding sequence is TGCGCCAGCAGCCAAAAACAGGGGGATAGCAATCAGCCCCAGCATTTT.